Listed below are T cell receptor beta chains from one sample, sequenced in a study of monozygotic twins with inflammatory bowel disease. TCRdb reprocessed the 5' RACE reads and stores each CDR3 protein as one record, lacking DNA. The sample yields a few hundred thousand distinct CDR3 sequences, of which the top ten take up around 2.6%. Source material: blood. These receptors all stem from a human donor with ulcerative colitis or Crohn's disease, or a healthy co-twin of an affected twin (not recorded which). Each CDR3 is given with its conserved first and last residue. Each record gives: V gene, clone size, J gene, CDR3 protein. The size entry is marked missing in some rows and otherwise reads once, few, many or a size class.

>TRBV5-5|.|TRBJ2-5
CASSTDLSGGLRETQYF
>TRBV27|.|TRBJ2-7
CASSFLGISYEQYF
>TRBV4-3|.|TRBJ2-3
CASSQDRRLASSTQYF
>TRBV6-5|.|TRBJ1-6
CASSYEGTGNSPLHF
>TRBV6-5|.|TRBJ1-6
CASSYLIHRARSPLHF
>TRBV7-6|.|TRBJ2-1
CASSFPPAGTSAYNEQFF
>TRBV6-2/TRBV6-3|.|TRBJ1-2
CASSYSTGIGYTF
>TRBV28|.|TRBJ1-5
CASSFPGQGRPNQPQHF
>TRBV7-2|.|TRBJ2-3
CATSGSHHTDTQYF
>TRBV5-1|.|TRBJ2-7
CASSSGQGAHKQYF
>TRBV2|.|TRBJ2-2
CASRDTRVANTGELFF
>TRBV12-5|medium-sized|TRBJ2-1
CASGLGFEQFF
>TRBV6-6|.|TRBJ1-3
CASSTGTGNTIYF
>TRBV11-2|.|TRBJ2-5
CASSDTTPGTQYF
>TRBV9|.|TRBJ1-1
CASSVGSDRGTEAFF
>TRBV7-9|.|TRBJ2-7
CASSLVSTGIYEQYF
>TRBV4-2|.|TRBJ2-5
CASSQRLGGAETQYF
>TRBV20-1|.|TRBJ1-2
CSARDPGPLDGYTF
>TRBV7-9|.|TRBJ1-2
CASSRGQALGYGYTF
>TRBV20-1|.|TRBJ1-2
CSARLKGANYGYTF
>TRBV5-1|.|TRBJ1-2
CASMMDREGYTF
>TRBV20-1|.|TRBJ2-3
CSANKGLASDTQYF
>TRBV20-1|.|TRBJ2-7
CSVGQQYEQYF
>TRBV3-1|.|TRBJ1-1
CASSQDNHRPPEAFF
>TRBV6-1|.|TRBJ2-3
CASSLSEAQRLDTQYF
>TRBV12-3/TRBV12-4|.|TRBJ1-5
CASSFPGTNQPQHF
>TRBV27|.|TRBJ1-5
CASSLYGIDTGSDLQPQHF